One T cell receptor (beta chain) is described in this entry. Its antigen is still unknown. Base qualities were left out, and no much larger clone turns up one base away. This specimen belongs to a study of blood T cell repertoires in COVID-19 (dated by TCRdb to about 2020). Notes on the research overall: Collaborator samples came from the United States, Italy and Spain and covered acute and convalescent phases of COVID-19. Deeply sampled blood TCRbeta repertoires from subjects exposed to, actively infected with, or recovered from COVID-19 were included in the dataset. The repertoires were made available in a free public database intended to serve as a resource for research on the immune response to SARS-CoV-2. The prospective study material was composed of cDNA or gDNA derived from T cells, B-cell-depleted T cells, or PBMCs. Samples came from the ongoing ImmuneRACE study (first 160 participants) plus 1,254 subjects from 6 global collaborators. Nearly every sample came with metadata listing a de-identified subject ID, COVID-19 status, age in years and sex. Where available, HLA class I and class II types were taken from metadata supplied by the sample provider and were not determined by assay-based typing. The full study reports these points: Clinical and demographic metadata were provided uncurated, with the amount varying by source and participant.

V is clipped by 5 bases and J by 2 bases, and the sequence between their germline boundaries is 10 bases long. Spanning cysteine to phenylalanine, the CDR3 consists of 13 amino acids. Only CDR3 DNA remains: 39 bases, in frame from the first base. The immunoSEQ Assay, a bias-controlled multiplex PCR, was used to amplify TCRbeta CDR3 regions from genomic DNA. Processing in the source paper ran as follows. Within the assay, amplification of reference gene primers was used to estimate how many nucleated cells each sample contained. To quantify the absolute abundance of each unique TCRbeta CDR3 rearrangement, sequence reads were collapsed and filtered. For each sample, productive Simpson clonality was calculated by taking the square root of Simpson's diversity index across productive rearrangements. TCRdb took this table from immuneACCESS and kept in-frame rearrangements with V and J called. Such tables lack part of the clones; where checked against another copy, unresolved V genes explain under half of the gap, and the rest is unexplained. V and J calls and clone size are those listed in that table; D and trimming were worked out from the DNA. This sample is represented by a few hundred thousand clones; 80% to 90% of them were singletons. Over 1% of the sample comes from the top ten.

Collaborating institutions collected whole blood in K2EDTA tubes following their own protocols. For TCRbeta analysis, collaborators shipped samples in one of three forms: frozen whole blood, isolated PBMCs, or DNA extracted from either of those sample types. The chain couples TRBV12-3 or TRBV12-4 to TRBJ2-7; the D region possibly corresponds to TRBD1 (6 bases align). The source of this sequence is a man aged 40-49 years with acute or convalescent COVID-19. The sequenced sample was peripheral blood. The nucleotide sequence reads TGTGCCAGCAGTGGAGACAGGACCTACGAGCAGTACTTC. It encodes CASSGDRTYEQYF.